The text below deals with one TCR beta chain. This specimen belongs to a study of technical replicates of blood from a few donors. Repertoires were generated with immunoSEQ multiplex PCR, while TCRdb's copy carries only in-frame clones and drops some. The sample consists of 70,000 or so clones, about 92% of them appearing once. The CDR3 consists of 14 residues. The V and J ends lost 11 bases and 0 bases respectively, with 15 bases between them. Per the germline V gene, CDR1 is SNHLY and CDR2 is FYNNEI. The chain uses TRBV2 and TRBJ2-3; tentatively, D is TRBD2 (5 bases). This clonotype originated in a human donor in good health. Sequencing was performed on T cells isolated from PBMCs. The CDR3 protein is CADRTFTSTDTQYF. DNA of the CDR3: TGTGCCGACCGGACTTTTACTAGCACAGATACGCAGTATTTT.